The sequence of this T cell receptor (beta chain) was determined in a study of shared clonotypes between healthy human individuals. Background on the study: Donors had three CD4 naive, three CD4 memory, two CD8 naive and one CD8 memory plate apiece.

Produced via immunoSEQ multiplex PCR; TCRdb's table is partial and in-frame only. The sample shows around 750,000 clones, under 80% of them seen only once. In germline, CDR1 is SNHLY, CDR2 FYNNEI. The CDR3 sequence is 14 residues long. V was trimmed by 5 bases and J by 1 base, leaving 11 bases between them. Adult donors, all healthy and HIV-negative, had no recent acute infections or vaccinations. This receptor was taken from a woman aged 25-40 years in good health. This chain connects TRBV2 to TRBJ1-1; D perhaps matches TRBD1 (6 bases). The sample comprised memory CD4+ T cells sorted from blood. Subset: CD45RA-negative fraction. CDR3 coding DNA: TGTGCCAGCAGTAAAGAGACAGGGAACACTGAAGCTTTCTTT. Translating it yields CASSKETGNTEAFF.